The rows below give T cell receptor beta chains drawn from one sample of a study of CD8+ T cells in alopecia areata. Sequencing used immunoSEQ multiplex PCR; TCRdb keeps in-frame clones, though not all of them. The sample lists about 220,000 clones, around 57% occurring once. The sample was CD4+ T cells sorted from blood, taken at week 4, from a patient treated with tofacitinib. The receptors here all came from a human donor with alopecia areata. CDR3s include the opening cysteine and the closing phenylalanine or tryptophan. Fields, in order: clone size, D gene, V gene, J gene, CDR3 DNA, CDR3 protein. A D gene is named only where the DNA matches it firmly. The size of a clone is reported for some rows only, either as once, few or many, or as a class for expanded clones.

>NA|NA|TRBV30|TRBJ2-1
TGTGCCAGGCAGGACGGACAAATAAATGAGCAGTTCTTC
CARQDGQINEQFF
>NA|TRBD1|TRBV7-3|TRBJ2-2
TGTGCCAGCAGCCAACGGACAGGGGACACCGGGGAGCTGTTTTTT
CASSQRTGDTGELFF
>few|TRBD1|TRBV4-3|TRBJ1-3
TGCGCCAGCAGCCAAGATACAGGGGCCTCTGGAACCACCATATATTTT
CASSQDTGASGTTIYF
>NA|TRBD2|TRBV10-3|TRBJ2-5
TGTGCCATCAGTAGAGCGGGGGGAATCCAAGAGACCCAGTACTTC
CAISRAGGIQETQYF
>NA|NA|TRBV29-1|TRBJ2-3
TGCAGCGTTGACAGGGTGGCGGGCGATTTCACAGATACGCAGTATTTT
CSVDRVAGDFTDTQYF
>NA|NA|TRBV7-2|TRBJ2-1
TGTGCCAGCAGCTTAGACCAGGACGATAAGTTCTTC
CASSLDQDDKFF
>NA|NA|TRBV6-1|TRBJ2-4
TGTGCCAGCCTGGGGGGCGCAGCCAAAAACATTCAGTACTTC
CASLGGAAKNIQYF
>NA|NA|TRBV5-1|TRBJ2-1
TGCGCCAGCAGCTTGCAAGTTAGTGAGCAGTTCTTC
CASSLQVSEQFF
>few|TRBD2|TRBV9|TRBJ2-5
TGTGCCAGCAGCGCCGGATTTAGCGGGGGTAATCAAGAGACCCAGTACTTC
CASSAGFSGGNQETQYF
>NA|NA|TRBV4-3|TRBJ1-4
TGCGCCAGCAGCCAAAGTAGGGACGCTAATGAAAAACTGTTTTTT
CASSQSRDANEKLFF
>NA|TRBD2|TRBV5-1|TRBJ2-3
TGCGCCAGCAGCTTGAGGGGACTAGCATTAGATACGCAGTATTTT
CASSLRGLALDTQYF
>NA|NA|TRBV7-2|TRBJ2-7
TGTGCCAGCAGCTTAAACGGGGGCCACAACTACGAGCAGTACTTC
CASSLNGGHNYEQYF
>NA|TRBD1|TRBV9|TRBJ2-3
TGTGCCAGCAGCGTCTCACAGGGGAAAGATACGCAGTATTTT
CASSVSQGKDTQYF
>NA|NA|TRBV25-1|TRBJ1-1
TGTGCCAGCAGTGCTCATCCCGGCGGGGGATTGGACACTGAAGCTTTCTTT
CASSAHPGGGLDTEAFF
>NA|NA|TRBV7-2|TRBJ2-5
TGTGCCAGCAGCTTAGATCTGGGTTCGGAGACCCAGTACTTC
CASSLDLGSETQYF
>NA|NA|TRBV28|TRBJ2-3
TGTGCCACCGGCGGAGGGAGCACAGATACGCAGTATTTT
CATGGGSTDTQYF
>NA|NA|TRBV29-1|TRBJ2-6
TGCAGCGCCTTGTTTGGGGCCAACGTCCTGACTTTC
CSALFGANVLTF
>NA|TRBD1|TRBV29-1|TRBJ1-1
TGCAGCGTTGAACGGCAGGGGGTCACTGAAGCTTTCTTT
CSVERQGVTEAFF
>NA|TRBD1|TRBV5-1|TRBJ1-2
TGCGCCAGCGGACAGGGCGACTATGGCTACACCTTC
CASGQGDYGYTF
>NA|NA|TRBV18|TRBJ2-5
TGTGCCAGCTCACCAGGGCGCCAAGAGACCCAGTACTTC
CASSPGRQETQYF
>many|TRBD1|TRBV11-2|TRBJ2-1
TGTGCCAGCAGCATTACGGGACAGGTTAAGCAGTTCTTC
CASSITGQVKQFF
>NA|TRBD1|TRBV29-1|TRBJ1-4
TGCAGCGTACAGGGGGAGAATGAAAAACTGTTTTTT
CSVQGENEKLFF
>NA|NA|TRBV29-1|TRBJ1-5
TGCAGCGCCGTGGGGGATGATCAGCCCCAGCATTTT
CSAVGDDQPQHF